This TCR beta chain appears in the sequencing data of a study of T cell responses to AZD1222 COVID-19 vaccine. Study-level points and caveats: Unmutated variant regions are reportedly the target of nearly half of TCRs that are spike-specific. Spike regions recognized by vaccine-associated CD4 TCRs spanned the protein, led by 160-218 and 743-854. Clonal diversity was possibly underestimated, and the donors were mostly white British, with more females.

Concerning this clone itself: Its antigen is currently unknown.

Using immunoSEQ multiplex PCR, the repertoire was profiled, and TCRdb retains in-frame clones only, with some absent. The table records about 110,000 clones, about 92% of them present only once. In germline, CDR1 is SGHDN, CDR2 FVKESK. The CDR3 contains 17 residues. The junction had 8 bases not matched to a gene; V was cut back by 4 bases and J by 6 bases. The source is an adult in good health. This sequence joins TRBV14 and TRBJ2-1, with 14 bases fitting TRBD2. The material sequenced was peripheral blood, taken on day 0 of MenACWY control vaccination. Written as DNA, the CDR3 is TGTGCCAGCAGCCTCAGTCGGACTAGCGGGGGGCTCAATGAGCAGTTCTTC. As protein: CASSLSRTSGGLNEQFF.